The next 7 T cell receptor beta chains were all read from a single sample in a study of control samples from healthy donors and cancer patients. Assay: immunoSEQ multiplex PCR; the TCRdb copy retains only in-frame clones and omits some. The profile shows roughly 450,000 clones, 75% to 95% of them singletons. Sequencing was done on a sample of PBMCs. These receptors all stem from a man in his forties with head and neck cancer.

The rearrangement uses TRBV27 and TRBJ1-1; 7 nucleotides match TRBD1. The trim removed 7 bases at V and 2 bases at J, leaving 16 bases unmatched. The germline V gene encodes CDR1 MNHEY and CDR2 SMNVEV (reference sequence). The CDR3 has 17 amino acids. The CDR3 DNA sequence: TGTGCCAGCACCAGACGAAGAGACAGGGCATCTAACACTGAAGCTTTCTTT. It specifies CASTRRRDRASNTEAFF.

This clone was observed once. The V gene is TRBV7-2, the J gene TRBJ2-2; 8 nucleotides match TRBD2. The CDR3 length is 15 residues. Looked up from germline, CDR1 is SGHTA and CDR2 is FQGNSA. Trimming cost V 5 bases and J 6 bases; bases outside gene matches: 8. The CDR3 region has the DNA TGTGCCAGCAGCAGAAACGGGGGGGCGGCCGGGGAGCTGTTTTTT. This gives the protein CASSRNGGAAGELFF.

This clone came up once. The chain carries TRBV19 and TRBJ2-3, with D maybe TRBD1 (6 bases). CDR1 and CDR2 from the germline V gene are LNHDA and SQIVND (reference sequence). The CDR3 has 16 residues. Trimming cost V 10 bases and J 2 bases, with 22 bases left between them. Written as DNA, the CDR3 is TGTGCCAACACCGCTTTTGGACAGCCGGACACAGATACGCAGTATTTT. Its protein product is CANTAFGQPDTDTQYF.

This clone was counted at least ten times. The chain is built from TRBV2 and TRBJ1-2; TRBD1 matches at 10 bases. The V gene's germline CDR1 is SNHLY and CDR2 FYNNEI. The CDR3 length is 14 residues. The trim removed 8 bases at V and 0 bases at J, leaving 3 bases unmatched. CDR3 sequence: CASGTGVANYGYTF. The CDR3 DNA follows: TGTGCCAGCGGGACAGGGGTAGCTAACTATGGCTACACCTTC.

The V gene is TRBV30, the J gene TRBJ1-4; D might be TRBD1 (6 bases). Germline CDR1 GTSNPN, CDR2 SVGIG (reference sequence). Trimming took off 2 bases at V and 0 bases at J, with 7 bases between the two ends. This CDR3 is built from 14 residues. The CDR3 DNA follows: TGTGCCTGGAGTCGGACAGCAACTAATGAAAAACTGTTTTTT. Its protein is CAWSRTATNEKLFF.

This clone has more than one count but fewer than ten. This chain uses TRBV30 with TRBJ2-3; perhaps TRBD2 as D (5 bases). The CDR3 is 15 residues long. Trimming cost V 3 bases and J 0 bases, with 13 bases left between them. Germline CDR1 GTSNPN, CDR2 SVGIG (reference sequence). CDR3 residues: CAWSERRTSTDTQYF. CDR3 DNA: TGTGCCTGGAGCGAGAGAAGGACTAGCACAGATACGCAGTATTTT.

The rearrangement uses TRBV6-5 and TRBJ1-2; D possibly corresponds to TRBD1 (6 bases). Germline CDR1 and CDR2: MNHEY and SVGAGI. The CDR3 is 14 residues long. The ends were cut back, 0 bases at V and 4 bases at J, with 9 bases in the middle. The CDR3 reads CASSYSAGVYGYTF. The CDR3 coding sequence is TGTGCCAGCAGTTACTCGGCAGGGGTCTATGGCTACACCTTC.